The entry that follows covers one T cell receptor (beta chain) sequence. The antigen it recognizes is unknown. The sample holds no much larger clone one base away, and base qualities are not on file. The treatment or condition label on this specimen signifies: live attenuated yellow fever vaccine strain. A standard Ficoll-Paque protocol was used to isolate PBMCs from peripheral blood. Dynabeads CD4 and CD8 positive selection kits were used to isolate the CD4 and CD8 T-cell fractions. TriZol was used to extract RNA from bulk PBMCs, from CD4 and CD8 fractions, and from dextramer-positive and dextramer-negative fractions. The germline V gene gives CDR1 as SGHVS and CDR2 as FNYEAQ. V trim: 0 bases; J trim: 5 bases; unmatched bases: 8. Counted from cysteine to phenylalanine, this CDR3 has 17 amino acids. The CDR3 DNA has 51 bases and is translated from base 1. These data come from a study of T cells after yellow fever vaccination (dated by TCRdb to about 2019). Study-wide context: Libraries from fractions with low cell numbers were prepared with the SMART-Seq v4 Ultra Low Input RNA kit. To follow T-cell clones before and after both primary and booster YFV17D yellow fever vaccination, bulk TCR alpha and beta repertoires underwent longitudinal sequencing. Blood was collected at multiple timepoints before and after primary and secondary immunization, and bulk PBMC replicates and cell subsets were isolated. Two healthy male donors, one aged 18 to 29 and one aged 30 to 40 years, made up the cohort. Findings and caveats that apply to the study as a whole: Most clones expanded after primary vaccination (96% of CD4 and around 89% of CD8) were re-detected after the booster, suggesting that broad memory maintenance occurred. Computational filtering was needed because FACS-sorted repertoires could contain abundant contaminating clonotypes from the bulk population. Compared with the primary T-cell response, the secondary T-cell response was faster but weaker, reaching its peak on day 5 rather than on day 15. Because only two donors were included in the study, the extent to which the findings can be generalized is limited. A small fraction of clonotypes showed up in both the CD4 and CD8 compartments, probably as a result of convergent recombination.

The data were produced on an Illumina NovaSeq 6000. TCR cDNA was made using 5'RACE template switching, a step that added a universal primer site and unique molecular identifiers. cDNA synthesis was primed from both the TCR alpha and TCR beta constant segments. Library amplification used two PCR steps, and the second PCR step added sample barcodes and sequencing adapters. Sequencing of libraries was done on Illumina HiSeq 2500 (2x100 bp) or NovaSeq (2x150 bp). On the authors' methods: Reads were demultiplexed and collapsed into UMI consensus sequences with MIGEC, and V(D)J alignment was performed with MiXCR. Vaccine-responding clonotypes were defined with edgeR using replicate PBMC samples, requiring FDR below 0.01 and a log2 fold change above 5 up to day 15. Each bulk clonotype received a CD4 or CD8 identity based on whether the sequenced CD4 or CD8 repertoire contained that clonotype at higher abundance. TCRdb redid the processing of the public reads, applying fastp at Q25 and MiXCR, and retained in-frame beta chains. Each CDR3 protein gets just one entry, which takes the most common genes and DNA from the rows behind it. The V and J calls were determined by TCRdb, not by the authors. This sample gives about 260,000 distinct CDR3 sequences in total; around 5.2% of them show up just once. The top ten hold 3% to 4% of the sample.

This chain is built from TRBV7-6 and TRBJ2-3, with TRBD2 identical over 10 junction bases. The sequences come from CD4+ T cells sorted from PBMCs, collected on the day of the yellow fever booster vaccination. This clonotype originated in a man between 18 and 29 years old who received the YFV17D yellow fever vaccine. The DNA sequence is as follows: TGTGCCAGCAGCTTAGCGCCCAGCGGGGGGGCCGGAGATACGCAGTATTTT. Its protein product is CASSLAPSGGAGDTQYF.